These 20 T cell receptor beta chains originate from one sample sequenced in a study of T and B cells in COVID-19 patients. Blood genomic DNA input for TRB amplification was roughly 220-500 ng. TRB rearrangements were amplified by multiplex PCR with BIOMED2 TRB-A/B primers. Using its own MiXCR run on the multiplex PCR reads, TCRdb lists one record per CDR3 protein. The data contain approximately 7,200 distinct CDR3 sequences, approximately 33% of them seen just once; the ten biggest clones take up more than 20%. The sample consisted of blood. The receptor set was obtained from a human donor who had recovered from COVID-19.

The CDR3 nucleotides are TGTGCCAGCAGTAGGACTAGCGGGGGGTCCTACGAGCAGTACTTC. Encoded protein: CASSRTSGGSYEQYF. The V call is TRBV12-3 or TRBV12-4, the J call TRBJ2-7, with 14 bases matching TRBD2. V shed 5 bases, J shed 1 base, and the junction held 1 base outside the gene matches. The CDR3 runs 15 residues.

This clonotype was seen more than once but under ten times. The chain couples TRBV19 to TRBJ1-5; TRBD1 aligns across 7 bases. This CDR3 comprises 18 residues. V shed 6 bases, J shed 0 bases, and the junction held 14 bases outside the gene matches. Germline V gene sequence: CDR1 LNHDA, CDR2 SQIVND (reference sequence). The CDR3, as DNA: TGTGCCAGTAGCCCTCGAAAGGGACAGATCTATAGCAATCAGCCCCAGCATTTT. Translation: CASSPRKGQIYSNQPQHF.

A single count supports this clonotype. V and J are TRBV5-1 and TRBJ2-7; possibly TRBD1 or TRBD2 for D (6 bases each). This CDR3 has 15 residues. V was shortened by 4 bases and J by 0 bases, with 14 bases between the two germline ends. CDR1 is SGHRS, CDR2 YFSETQ, per germline. The CDR3 coding sequence is TGCGCCAGCAGCCCGGGGGACACCCGCTCCTACGAGCAGTACTTC. Translation: CASSPGDTRSYEQYF. The complete variable domain, with remaining parts taken from reference TRBV5-1 and TRBJ2-7, reads KAGVTQTPRYLIKTRGQQVTLSCSPISGHRSVSWYQQTPGQGLQFLFEYFSETQRNKGNFPGRFSGRQFSNSRSEMNVSTLELGDSALYLCASSPGDTRSYEQYFGPGTRLTVT.

J is TRBJ1-2 and V is TRBV7-2; possibly TRBD1 for D (6 bases). Germline CDR1 is SGHTA and CDR2 is FQGNSA. There are 13 residues in the CDR3. V was cut by 1 base and J by 6 bases, with 9 bases left in between. In DNA, the CDR3 is TGTGCCAGCAGCTTAGGGGGGGCGGATGGCTACACCTTC. Its translation is CASSLGGADGYTF.

A few counts support this clonotype. The chain uses TRBV6-4 and TRBJ2-1; 8 bases are shared with TRBD1. This CDR3 comprises 15 residues. J gave up 7 bases and V 4 bases, and 9 bases lay outside the gene matches. Per the germline V gene, CDR1 is MRHNA and CDR2 is SNTAGT. In DNA, the CDR3 is TGTGCCAGCAGTGGGTCAGGGGGCGCGGGTAATGAGCAGTTCTTC. The encoded protein is CASSGSGGAGNEQFF.

The chain recombines TRBV5-1 with TRBJ1-1, with D perhaps matching TRBD1 (6 bases). This CDR3 has 14 amino acids. Germline CDR1 reads SGHRS; CDR2 reads YFSETQ. V was cut by 4 bases and J by 5 bases, with 15 bases left in between. In DNA form, the CDR3 reads TGCGCCAGCAGCAATACAGGGATGAGGACTGAAGCTTTCTTT. It specifies CASSNTGMRTEAFF.

By frequency in the sample, this clonotype is medium-sized. The chain carries TRBV5-4 and TRBJ2-1, with D perhaps assigned TRBD1 or TRBD2 (5 bases each). This CDR3 spans 12 amino acids. Trimming shortened V by 5 bases and J by 8 bases, and 11 bases separated the two germline ends. Germline V CDR1 and CDR2: SGHNT, YYREEE (reference sequence). The CDR3 is CASSSRDDEQFF. The CDR3 DNA is TGTGCCAGCAGTTCCAGGGACGATGAGCAGTTCTTC. Full variable domain (rest looked up from reference TRBV5-4 and TRBJ2-1): ETGVTQSPTHLIKTRGQQVTLRCSSQSGHNTVSWYQQALGQGPQFIFQYYREEENGRGNFPPRFSGLQFPNYSSELNVNALELDDSALYLCASSSRDDEQFFGPGTRLTVL.

This clonotype was found a few times. The rearrangement joins TRBV5-5 to TRBJ1-6; D is unclear. Germline lookup yields CDR1 SGHKS and CDR2 YYEKEE (reference sequence). V was clipped by 0 bases and J by 8 bases, with 15 bases between them. The CDR3 has 16 amino acids. CDR3 nucleotides: TGTGCCAGCAGCTTGGGTTTGACAAGAGCATATTCACCCCTCCACTTT. Amino acids: CASSLGLTRAYSPLHF.

Only a few counts were recorded for this clonotype. The CDR3 here is CASSLAAAYEQYF. For the CDR3, the DNA is TGTGCCAGCAGCTTAGCGGCAGCCTACGAGCAGTACTTC. This sequence joins TRBV7-9 and TRBJ2-7; no definite D call. Trimming removed 0 bases from V and 2 bases from J, with 5 bases in between. There are 13 residues in the CDR3. Germline CDR1 and CDR2: SEHNR and FQNEAQ (reference sequence).

This chain links TRBV5-1 with TRBJ2-6; weak D call: TRBD1 (6 bases). The germline V gene has CDR1 SGHRS and CDR2 YFSETQ. This CDR3 has 16 residues. Trimming shortened V by 4 bases and J by 0 bases, and 11 bases separated the two germline ends. The CDR3 protein is CASSIDRSSGANVLTF. Written as DNA, the CDR3 is TGCGCCAGCAGCATTGACAGGAGCTCTGGGGCCAACGTCCTGACTTTC. The whole variable domain, remainder taken from reference TRBV5-1 and TRBJ2-6, is KAGVTQTPRYLIKTRGQQVTLSCSPISGHRSVSWYQQTPGQGLQFLFEYFSETQRNKGNFPGRFSGRQFSNSRSEMNVSTLELGDSALYLCASSIDRSSGANVLTFGAGSRLTVL.

The chain uses TRBV12-3 or TRBV12-4 and TRBJ1-3; D is perhaps TRBD1 (5 bases). Trimming cost V 7 bases and J 4 bases, with 11 bases left between them. This CDR3 comprises 13 residues. The CDR3 DNA reads TGTGCCAGCATGCTGGGGGGAGGAAACACCATATATTTT. The encoded protein is CASMLGGGNTIYF.

This clonotype has a handful of counts. The chain carries TRBV18 and TRBJ1-1; no firm D call. Trimming removed 6 bases at V and 1 base at J, with 12 bases between. The germline V gene has CDR1 KGHSH and CDR2 LQKENI. This CDR3 comprises 14 residues. CDR3 amino acids: CASSTQQRNTEAFF. The CDR3, as DNA: TGTGCCAGCTCGACTCAGCAACGGAACACTGAAGCTTTCTTT.

This clonotype was seen more than once but under ten times. The chain combines TRBV19 with TRBJ2-5, with 8 nucleotides matching TRBD2. The V gene end was trimmed by 3 bases and the J gene end by 2 bases; junction bases not matched to a gene: 5. The CDR3 extends over 15 amino acids. Germline-derived CDR1 and CDR2 are LNHDA and SQIVND (reference sequence). CDR3 DNA: TGTGCCAGTAGTATCCAGCGGGGGAAACAAGAGACCCAGTACTTC. Its protein is CASSIQRGKQETQYF.

In this sample, this clonotype turned up a few times. The CDR3 bases are TGTGCCACCAGTGAGTCCTTAGAGGGTCAGCCCCAGCATTTT. It is translated as CATSESLEGQPQHF. The V gene is TRBV24-1, the J gene TRBJ1-5; D not resolved. The germline V and J ends were trimmed by 4 bases and 6 bases, with 12 bases remaining between them. The CDR3 spans 14 residues. In germline, CDR1 is KGHDR, CDR2 SFDVKD.

The genes are TRBV5-1 and TRBJ1-3; D not resolved. Germline V gene sequence: CDR1 SGHRS, CDR2 YFSETQ. The CDR3 totals 13 residues. The V and J ends lost 4 bases and 2 bases respectively, with 7 bases between them. Written as DNA, the CDR3 is TGCGCCAGCAGCGGGCAAACTGGAAACACCATATATTTT. It is translated as CASSGQTGNTIYF.

This clonotype has a handful of counts. This rearrangement joins TRBV7-2 to TRBJ2-5; D is perhaps TRBD2 (6 bases). Germline lookup yields CDR1 SGHTA and CDR2 FQGNSA. Trimming removed 1 base at V and 4 bases at J, with 13 bases between. This CDR3 spans 15 amino acids. The CDR3: CASSLDGGLGETQYF. CDR3 in DNA: TGTGCCAGCAGCTTAGATGGGGGGTTGGGAGAGACCCAGTACTTC.

This clonotype was detected once. This may be a read error: a much more frequent sequence differs by one nucleotide. The chain uses TRBV15 and TRBJ2-6, with no clear D. This CDR3 contains 16 residues. Trimming took off 0 bases at V and 0 bases at J, with 6 bases between the two ends. Looked up from germline, CDR1 is LNHNV and CDR2 is YYDKDF (reference sequence). CDR3 nucleotide sequence: TGTGCCACCAGCAGAGAGTCCGGCTCTGGGGCCAACGTCCTGACTTTC. This sequence encodes CATSRESGSGANVLTF.

This clonotype was observed a handful of times. This CDR3 is CASSLAEGRAGANVLTF. Written as DNA, the CDR3 is TGTGCCAGCAGCTTAGCGGAGGGTAGGGCTGGGGCCAACGTCCTGACTTTC. This chain joins TRBV7-6 and TRBJ2-6; TRBD2 is a possible D gene (6 bases). Between the trimmed V and J ends, which lost 0 bases and 2 bases, there was a span of 11 bases. There are 17 residues in the CDR3. CDR1 is SGHVS, CDR2 FNYEAQ, per germline.

This clonotype occurred a few times. CDR3 amino acids: CASSRRVGRAYNSPLHF. Written as DNA, the CDR3 is TGTGCCAGCAGTCGCCGTGTGGGCAGGGCCTATAATTCACCCCTCCACTTT. The chain is built from TRBV6-1 and TRBJ1-6; TRBD1 is a possible D gene (5 bases). The CDR3 length is 17 residues. The germline V and J ends were trimmed by 5 bases and 2 bases, with 16 bases remaining between them. Germline CDR1 and CDR2: MNHNS and SASEGT.

This clonotype is deemed medium-sized. CDR3 nucleotides: TGTGCCAGTAGACCGGGACAGAGCTCAGATACGCAGTATTTT. This translates into CASRPGQSSDTQYF. The V gene is TRBV19, the J gene TRBJ2-3; TRBD1 matches at 7 bases. Germline CDR1 and CDR2: LNHDA and SQIVND (reference sequence). V dropped 6 bases and J dropped 4; count of bases not matched to a gene: 7. The CDR3 totals 14 residues.